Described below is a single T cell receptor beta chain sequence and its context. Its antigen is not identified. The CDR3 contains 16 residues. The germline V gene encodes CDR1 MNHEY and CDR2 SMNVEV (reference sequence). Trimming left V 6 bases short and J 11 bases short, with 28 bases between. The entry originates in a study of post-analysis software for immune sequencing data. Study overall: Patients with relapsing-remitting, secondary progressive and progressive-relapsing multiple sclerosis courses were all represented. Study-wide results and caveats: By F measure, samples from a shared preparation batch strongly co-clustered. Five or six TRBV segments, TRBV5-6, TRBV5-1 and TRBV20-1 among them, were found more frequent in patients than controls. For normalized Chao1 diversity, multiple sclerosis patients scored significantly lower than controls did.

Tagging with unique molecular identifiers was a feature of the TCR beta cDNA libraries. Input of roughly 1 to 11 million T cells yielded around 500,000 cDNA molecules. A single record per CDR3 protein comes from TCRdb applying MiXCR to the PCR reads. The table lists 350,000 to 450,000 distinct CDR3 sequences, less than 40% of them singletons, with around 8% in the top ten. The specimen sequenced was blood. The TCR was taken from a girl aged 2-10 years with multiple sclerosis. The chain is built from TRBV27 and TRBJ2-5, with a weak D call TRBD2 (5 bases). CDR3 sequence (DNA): TGTGCCAGCAGCACACCCCCCAGCCCAGCGATTAGGGAGCAGTACTTC. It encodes CASSTPPSPAIREQYF.